The clone carrying this TCR beta chain was counted between two and nine times. TCRdb re-called the PCR reads with MiXCR, one entry per CDR3 protein. The data hold over 600,000 distinct CDR3 sequences, with less than 20% observed a single time. The V end was cut by 6 bases, the J end by 2 bases, with 13 bases between. The CDR3 length is 14 residues. Germline-derived CDR1 and CDR2 are MNHEY and SVGAGI. The data derive from a study of molecular identifiers for immune sequencing clone quantification. This sequence originates from a human donor in good health. Some libraries in this study had Jurkat cell RNA spiked in. Source material: naive CD8+ T cells from blood, with Jurkat cell RNA spiked in. Described subset: FACS-sorted CD8+CD4-CCR7+CD45RA+ naive T cells. The chain links TRBV6-5 to TRBJ1-2; TRBD1 is a possible D gene (6 bases). The CDR3 sequence is CASSPTGLNYGYTF. The CDR3 bases are TGTGCCAGCAGCCCCACAGGGTTGAACTATGGCTACACCTTC.